The present TCR beta chain was sequenced within a study of blood T cell repertoires in COVID-19. In the study's own analysis: From reference gene primer amplification, estimates of nucleated cell counts were derived. Produced via immunoSEQ multiplex PCR; TCRdb's table is partial and in-frame only. That table furnishes V, J and clone size, whereas the DNA furnished D and trimming. The sample has over 130,000 clones; 80% to 90% are singletons. Trimming took off 1 base at V and 2 bases at J, with 9 bases between the two ends. The CDR3 sequence is 14 residues long. Germline V gene sequence: CDR1 PRHDT, CDR2 FYEKMQ (reference sequence).

The chain combines TRBV13 with TRBJ2-7, with D possibly TRBD1 on 6 matching bases. This sequence originates from a man aged 65 to 85 with acute or convalescent COVID-19. Source material: peripheral blood. CDR3 loop: CASSLERTAYEQYF. The CDR3, as DNA: TGTGCCAGCAGCTTAGAAAGGACAGCCTACGAGCAGTACTTC. The variable domain in full, completed from reference TRBV13 and TRBJ2-7, reads AAGVIQSPRHLIKEKRETATLKCYPIPRHDTVYWYQQGPGQDPQFLISFYEKMQSDKGSIPDRFSAQQFSDYHSELNMSSLELGDSALYFCASSLERTAYEQYFGPGTRLTVT.